This T cell receptor beta chain was sequenced during a study of T cell responses to AZD1222 COVID-19 vaccine. The study's findings and limits: Spike-specific TCR breadth and depth went up after people got two AZD1222 doses.

The method was immunoSEQ multiplex PCR; TCRdb's version includes in-frame clones alone and lacks a portion of them. The sample has 80,000 to 95,000 clones, approximately 91% seen once. The V and J ends lost 0 bases and 1 base respectively, with 11 bases between them. The CDR3 runs 16 residues. CDR1 and CDR2 (germline): SGHRS, YFSETQ. A word on this clone: What it binds is unknown.

The receptor comes from an adult who received the AZD1222 COVID-19 vaccine. The specimen comprised peripheral blood, sampled 28 days after the second AZD1222 dose. The rearrangement links TRBV5-1 to TRBJ2-4; D call uncertain. The CDR3 loop is CASSLVLGLAKNIQYF. CDR3 in DNA: TGCGCCAGCAGCTTGGTGTTGGGTCTGGCCAAAAACATTCAGTACTTC.